This entry lists 21 T cell receptor beta chains sequenced from one sample in a study of T cell responses to AZD1222 COVID-19 vaccine. TCRdb's copy holds only in-frame clones and misses some; the assay was immunoSEQ multiplex PCR. The sample contains more than 15,000 clones, approximately 89% of which appear only once. This specimen was peripheral blood, taken 28 days after the second AZD1222 dose. These receptors were collected from an adult who received the AZD1222 COVID-19 vaccine.

The V and J genes are TRBV10-3 and TRBJ2-7, with D possibly matching TRBD2 (6 bases). The germline V and J ends were trimmed by 6 bases and 0 bases, with 9 bases remaining between them. Germline values: CDR1 ENHRY, CDR2 SYGVKD. The CDR3 totals 13 residues. CDR3 sequence reads: CAIREGNSYEQYV. The CDR3 DNA is TGTGCCATCAGGGAGGGCAACTCCTACGAGCAGTACGTC.

The V gene is TRBV28, the J gene TRBJ2-7, with TRBD1 matching 7 bases. Germline V CDR1 and CDR2: MDHEN, SYDVKM. V trimming: 8 bases; J trimming: 1 base; junction bases outside the gene matches: 11. This CDR3 is 15 amino acids long. The CDR3: CASGVLQGNSYEQYF. The DNA for the CDR3 is TGTGCCAGCGGAGTTTTACAGGGGAATTCCTACGAGCAGTACTTC.

The V gene is TRBV11-1, the J gene TRBJ1-1, with D unclear. The CDR3 is made up of 13 amino acids. Germline lookup yields CDR1 SGHAT and CDR2 FQDESV (reference sequence). V was trimmed by 3 bases and J by 1 base, leaving 6 bases between them. CDR3 coding DNA: TGTGCCAGCAGCTTGTATGAGAACACTGAAGCTTTCTTT. Protein: CASSLYENTEAFF.

The V and J genes are TRBV28 and TRBJ1-1; possibly TRBD1 for D (5 bases). The CDR3 totals 14 residues. The V and J ends lost 1 base and 0 bases respectively, with 6 bases between them. CDR1 MDHEN and CDR2 SYDVKM come from the germline V gene. The CDR3 bases are TGTGCCAGCAGTTTATCGACAGTGAACACTGAAGCTTTCTTT. This sequence encodes CASSLSTVNTEAFF.

This chain connects TRBV6-2 or TRBV6-3 to TRBJ2-7; D is perhaps TRBD1 (5 bases). Germline V gene lookup returns CDR1 MNHEY and CDR2 SVGEGT. CDR3 length: 11 amino acids. V was clipped by 5 bases and J by 5 bases, with 7 bases between them. DNA of the CDR3: TGTGCCAGCAGTCAGGGCCACGAGCAGTACTTC. It is translated as CASSQGHEQYF.

The chain combines TRBV27 with TRBJ1-3; D gene unclear. The CDR3 extends over 14 amino acids. Germline V gives CDR1 MNHEY, CDR2 SMNVEV (reference sequence). V was trimmed by 5 bases and J by 0 bases, leaving 8 bases between them. CDR3 region: CASSRRRSGNTIYF. The CDR3 coding sequence is TGTGCCAGCAGTAGACGGCGCTCTGGAAACACCATATATTTT.

This chain links TRBV29-1 with TRBJ2-1; D unresolved. CDR3 length: 13 amino acids. With 4 bases removed from V and 4 bases from J, the gap between germline ends came to 11 bases. Germline V gene lookup returns CDR1 SQVTM and CDR2 ANQGSEA. CDR3 sequence reads: CSVAPAGYNEQFF. The CDR3 coding sequence is TGCAGCGTTGCCCCTGCTGGATACAATGAGCAGTTCTTC.

The chain joins TRBV7-2 to TRBJ2-3; 8 bases line up with TRBD2. Germline V gives CDR1 SGHTA, CDR2 FQGNSA. V trimming: 5 bases; J trimming: 5 bases; junction bases outside the gene matches: 9. The length of the CDR3 is 15 residues. CDR3 DNA: TGTGCCAGCAGCCTGATAGCGGGGTCTGGAGATACGCAGTATTTT. It yields the protein CASSLIAGSGDTQYF.

The chain carries TRBV7-8 and TRBJ2-7; TRBD2 might be the D (6 bases). Germline CDR1 reads SGHVS; CDR2 reads FQNEAQ. Trimming took 5 bases from V and 6 from J, leaving 17 bases between them. The CDR3 length is 14 residues. CDR3 in amino acids: CASSLGLSSVEQYV. In nucleotides, the CDR3 is TGTGCCAGCAGCCTGGGACTCTCTTCGGTCGAGCAGTACGTC.

This clone was observed a handful of times. The chain employs TRBV19 and TRBJ1-2, with TRBD1 identical over 7 bases. This CDR3 is 16 amino acids long. CDR1 LNHDA and CDR2 SQIVND come from the germline V gene (reference sequence). The J segment lost 0 bases and the V segment lost 0 bases, leaving 4 bases of the junction unmatched. The CDR3 loop is CASSIEDRPANYGYTF. The CDR3 region has the DNA TGTGCCAGTAGTATAGAGGACAGGCCTGCTAACTATGGCTACACCTTC.

The chain links TRBV27 to TRBJ2-3; D is uncertain. The CDR3 length is 16 residues. V gave up 5 bases and J gave up 0 bases, with 15 bases separating them. Germline values: CDR1 MNHEY, CDR2 SMNVEV (reference sequence). The CDR3 loop is CASSPSRVVSTDTQYF. The DNA of the CDR3 is TGTGCCAGCAGTCCGTCCCGAGTAGTTAGCACAGATACGCAGTATTTT.

The chain carries TRBV28 and TRBJ1-2; unclear D gene. The CDR3 length is 12 residues. Germline V gives CDR1 MDHEN, CDR2 SYDVKM. Deletions cut 3 bases from V and 6 bases from J, with 8 bases between. The CDR3 bases are TGTGCCAGCAGTTTGGACGTGGATGGCTACACCTTC. Translation: CASSLDVDGYTF.

This clone was recorded once. This chain uses TRBV4-1 with TRBJ2-7; TRBD1 aligns across 9 bases. Germline V gene data show CDR1 as MGHRA and CDR2 as YSYEKL. The CDR3 has 15 amino acids. Trimming cost V 0 bases and J 6 bases; bases outside gene matches: 6. The CDR3 DNA reads TGCGCCAGCAGCCAAGAAGCACAGGGGGCTCTCGAGCAGTACTTC. It encodes CASSQEAQGALEQYF.

In this sample, this clone turned up once. This rearrangement joins TRBV10-3 to TRBJ2-7; 7 bases align to TRBD1. The V segment lost 7 bases and the J segment 4 bases; nucleotides outside the gene matches: 10. Looked up from germline, CDR1 is ENHRY and CDR2 is SYGVKD. CDR3 length: 14 amino acids. This chain's CDR3 is CAIKPDRTVYEQYF. The CDR3 bases are TGTGCCATCAAACCGGACAGGACGGTTTACGAGCAGTACTTC.

This chain links TRBV7-2 with TRBJ2-1; weak D call: TRBD1 (6 bases). V dropped 4 bases and J dropped 4 bases, with 11 bases sitting between them. Germline V CDR1 and CDR2: SGHTA, FQGNSA. This CDR3 is 14 amino acids long. The DNA of the CDR3 is TGTGCCAGCAGCTCTTCTAGGGGGTACAATGAGCAGTTCTTC. It codes for CASSSSRGYNEQFF.

This chain connects TRBV21-1 to TRBJ2-7; the table's TRBD1 call for D was not verified on the DNA. TRBV21-1 is recorded as a pseudogene. The CDR3 sequence is 14 residues long. The DNA of the CDR3 is TGTGCCAGCGAGGACAGGGGGAACTCCTACGAGCAGTACTTC. Protein: CASEDRGNSYEQYF.

The genes are TRBV6-6 and TRBJ2-5, with TRBD1 matching 11 bases. In germline, CDR1 is MNHNY, CDR2 SVGAGI (reference sequence). This CDR3 is built from 14 residues. With V trimmed by 5 bases and J by 5 bases, 4 bases remained unmatched. The CDR3 region has the DNA TGTGCCAGCAGTGGGGACAGGGGGGGTGAGACCCAGTACTTC. Residues: CASSGDRGGETQYF.

This chain connects TRBV18 to TRBJ2-6; no definite D call. CDR1 KGHSH and CDR2 LQKENI come from the germline V gene. This CDR3 comprises 15 residues. V shed 6 bases and J shed 3 bases, with 12 bases lying between them. CDR3 protein: CASSGMGRGANVLTF. DNA for the CDR3: TGTGCCAGCTCCGGCATGGGTCGTGGGGCCAACGTCCTGACTTTC.

The chain employs TRBV4-1 and TRBJ2-2, with D perhaps matching TRBD1 (6 bases). The germline CDR1 and CDR2 sequences are MGHRA and YSYEKL. The V and J ends lost 0 bases and 7 bases respectively, with 15 bases between them. This CDR3 is 16 amino acids long. This chain's CDR3 is CASSQDRSRGHGELFF. CDR3 nucleotides: TGCGCCAGCAGCCAAGATCGTTCCAGGGGCCACGGGGAGCTGTTTTTT.

The chain carries TRBV6-5 and TRBJ1-6, with 12 bases aligning to TRBD1. The CDR3 has 15 residues. The V gene's germline CDR1 is MNHEY and CDR2 SVGAGI. V trimming: 3 bases; J trimming: 10 bases; junction bases outside the gene matches: 4. CDR3 sequence: CASSYGTGGDSPLHF. The CDR3, as DNA: TGTGCCAGCAGTTATGGGACAGGGGGCGACTCACCCCTCCACTTT.

The CDR3 is CATSTTSGGTDTQYF. The CDR3 DNA sequence: TGTGCCACTTCGACGACTAGCGGGGGCACAGATACGCAGTATTTT. The chain couples TRBV24-1 to TRBJ2-3; 11 bases are a match to TRBD2. J was trimmed by 1 base and V by 10 bases; bases with no gene match: 6. The CDR3 loop spans 15 amino acids. Per germline, CDR1 KGHDR and CDR2 SFDVKD.